The T cell receptor (beta chain) under discussion was sequenced for a study of human T cells and chemical hapten exposure. Study-level information: Patients got weekly scalp diphenylcyclopropenone doses over the roughly 22-week study.

Each CDR3 protein is one row after TCRdb ran MiXCR on the RACE reads. The sample has roughly 150,000 distinct CDR3 sequences, about 10% seen once. The CDR3 is 12 amino acids. The ends were cut back, 4 bases at V and 8 bases at J, with 11 bases in the middle. Germline V gene lookup returns CDR1 SQVTM and CDR2 ANQGSEA. Time point of the sample: patch test 2, 6 weeks after DPC sensitization. The treatment denotes: therapeutic diphenylcyclopropenone sensitization with weekly scalp DPC. The donor pool consisted of alopecia patients aged 18 to 70 years, considered suitable for DPC. The chain carries TRBV29-1 and TRBJ1-4; D uncertain. The clonotype comes from a woman aged 45-60 years with alopecia areata. Some clones in this sample may be carry-over from other donors' samples. Material: whole blood, obtained in connection with sensitization to the hapten diphenylcyclopropenone (DPC). CDR3 bases: TGCAGCGTTGGGGAACCCGACGAAAAACTGTTTTTT. It is translated as CSVGEPDEKLFF.